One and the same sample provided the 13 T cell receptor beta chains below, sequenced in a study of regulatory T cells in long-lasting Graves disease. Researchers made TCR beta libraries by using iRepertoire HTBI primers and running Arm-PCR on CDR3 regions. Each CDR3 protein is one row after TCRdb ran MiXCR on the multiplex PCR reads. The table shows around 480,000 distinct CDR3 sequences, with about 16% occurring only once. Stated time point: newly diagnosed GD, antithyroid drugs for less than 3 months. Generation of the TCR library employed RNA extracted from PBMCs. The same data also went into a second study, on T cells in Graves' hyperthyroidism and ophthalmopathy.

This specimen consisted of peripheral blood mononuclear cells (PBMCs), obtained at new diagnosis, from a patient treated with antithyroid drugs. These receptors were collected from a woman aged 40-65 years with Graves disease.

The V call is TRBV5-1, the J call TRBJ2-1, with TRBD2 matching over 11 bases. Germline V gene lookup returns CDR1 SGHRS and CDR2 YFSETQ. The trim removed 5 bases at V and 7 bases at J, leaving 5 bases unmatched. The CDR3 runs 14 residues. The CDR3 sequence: CASRILAGENEQFF. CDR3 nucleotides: TGCGCCAGCAGAATACTAGCGGGGGAGAATGAGCAGTTCTTC. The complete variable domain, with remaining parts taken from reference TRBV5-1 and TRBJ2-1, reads KAGVTQTPRYLIKTRGQQVTLSCSPISGHRSVSWYQQTPGQGLQFLFEYFSETQRNKGNFPGRFSGRQFSNSRSEMNVSTLELGDSALYLCASRILAGENEQFFGPGTRLTVL.

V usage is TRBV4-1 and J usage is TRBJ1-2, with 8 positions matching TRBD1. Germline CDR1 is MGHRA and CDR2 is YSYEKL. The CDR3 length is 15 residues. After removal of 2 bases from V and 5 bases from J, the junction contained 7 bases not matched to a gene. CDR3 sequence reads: CASSQIPQGAYGYTF. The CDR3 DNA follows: TGCGCCAGCAGCCAAATCCCGCAGGGGGCGTATGGCTACACCTTC.

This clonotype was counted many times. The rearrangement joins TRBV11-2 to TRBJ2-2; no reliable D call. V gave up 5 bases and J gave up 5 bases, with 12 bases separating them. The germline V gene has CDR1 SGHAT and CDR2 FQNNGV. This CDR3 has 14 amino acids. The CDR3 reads CASSPSGRTGELFF. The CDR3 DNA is TGTGCCAGCAGCCCTTCTGGCCGGACCGGGGAGCTGTTTTTT.

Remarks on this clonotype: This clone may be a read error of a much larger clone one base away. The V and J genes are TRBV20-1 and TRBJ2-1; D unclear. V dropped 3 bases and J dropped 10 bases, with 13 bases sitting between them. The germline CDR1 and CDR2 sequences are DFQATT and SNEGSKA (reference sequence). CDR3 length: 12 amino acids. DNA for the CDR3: TGCAGTGCTAGTACCGGGTTCTACGAGCAGTTCTTC. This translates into CSASTGFYEQFF.

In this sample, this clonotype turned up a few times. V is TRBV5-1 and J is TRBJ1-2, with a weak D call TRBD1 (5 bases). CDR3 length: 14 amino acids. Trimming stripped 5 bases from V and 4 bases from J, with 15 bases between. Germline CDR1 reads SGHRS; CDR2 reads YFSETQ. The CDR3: CASRFDSGGYGYTF. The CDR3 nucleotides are TGCGCCAGCAGATTTGACAGCGGCGGCTATGGCTACACCTTC.

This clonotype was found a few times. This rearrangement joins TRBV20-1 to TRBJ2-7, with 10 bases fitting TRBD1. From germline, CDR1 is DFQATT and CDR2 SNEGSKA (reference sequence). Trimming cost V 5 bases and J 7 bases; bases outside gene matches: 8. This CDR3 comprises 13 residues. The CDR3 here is CSAGRQGAGEQYF. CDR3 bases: TGCAGTGCTGGGAGACAGGGGGCGGGAGAGCAGTACTTC.

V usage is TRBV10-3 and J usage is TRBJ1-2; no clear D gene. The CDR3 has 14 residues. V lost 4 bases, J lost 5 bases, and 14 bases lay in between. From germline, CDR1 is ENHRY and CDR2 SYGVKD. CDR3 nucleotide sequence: TGTGCCATCAGTGTGGAGAGAGCTCAATATGGCTACACCTTC. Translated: CAISVERAQYGYTF.

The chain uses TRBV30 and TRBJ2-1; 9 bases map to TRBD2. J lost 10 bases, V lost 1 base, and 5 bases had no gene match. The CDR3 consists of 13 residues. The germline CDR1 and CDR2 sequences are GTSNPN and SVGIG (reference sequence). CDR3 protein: CAWSGLAGTEQFF. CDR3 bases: TGTGCCTGGAGTGGGCTAGCGGGGACCGAGCAGTTCTTC.

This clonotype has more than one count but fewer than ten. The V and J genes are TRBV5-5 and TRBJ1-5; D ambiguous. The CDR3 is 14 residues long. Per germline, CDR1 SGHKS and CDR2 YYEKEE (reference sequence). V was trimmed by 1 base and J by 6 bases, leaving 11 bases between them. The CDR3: CASSLPQAGQPQHF. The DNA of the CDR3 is TGTGCCAGCAGCTTGCCCCAAGCGGGTCAGCCCCAGCATTTT. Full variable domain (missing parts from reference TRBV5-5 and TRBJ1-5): DAGVTQSPTHLIKTRGQQVTLRCSPISGHKSVSWYQQVLGQGPQFIFQYYEKEERGRGNFPDRFSARQFPNYSSELNVNALLLGDSALYLCASSLPQAGQPQHFGDGTRLSIL.

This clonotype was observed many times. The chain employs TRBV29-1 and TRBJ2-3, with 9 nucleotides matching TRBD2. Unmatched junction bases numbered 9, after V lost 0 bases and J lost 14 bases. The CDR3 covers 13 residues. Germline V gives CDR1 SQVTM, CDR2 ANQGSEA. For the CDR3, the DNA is TGCAGCGTTGAAGATGTGGCGGGGGGGCCTACGTATTTT. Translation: CSVEDVAGGPTYF.

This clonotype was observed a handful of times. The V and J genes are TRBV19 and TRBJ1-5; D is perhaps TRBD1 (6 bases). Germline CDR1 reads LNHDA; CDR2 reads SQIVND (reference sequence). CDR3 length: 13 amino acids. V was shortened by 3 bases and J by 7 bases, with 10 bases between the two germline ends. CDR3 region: CASSMRGLQPQHF. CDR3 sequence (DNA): TGTGCCAGTAGTATGCGGGGGCTCCAGCCCCAGCATTTT.

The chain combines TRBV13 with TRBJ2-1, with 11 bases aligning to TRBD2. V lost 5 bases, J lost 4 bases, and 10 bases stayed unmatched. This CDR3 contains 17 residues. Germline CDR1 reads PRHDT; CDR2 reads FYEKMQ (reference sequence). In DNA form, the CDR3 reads TGTGCCAGCAGCCCGGGAACTAGCGGGGGAGAATACAATGAGCAGTTCTTC. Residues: CASSPGTSGGEYNEQFF.

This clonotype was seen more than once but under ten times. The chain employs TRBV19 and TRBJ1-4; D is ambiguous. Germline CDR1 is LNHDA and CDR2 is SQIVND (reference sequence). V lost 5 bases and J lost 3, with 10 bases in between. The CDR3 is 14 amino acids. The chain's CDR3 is CASSSQTANEKLFF. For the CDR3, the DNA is TGTGCCAGTAGTTCCCAGACTGCTAATGAAAAACTGTTTTTT.